This record concerns one TCR beta chain sequence. Its antigen is unidentified. CDR3 length: 13 residues. Per the germline V gene, CDR1 is MNHNY and CDR2 is SVGAGI (reference sequence). V lost 6 bases and J lost 2; bases outside the gene matches: 4. This entry comes from a study of cytomegalovirus exposure and HLA in healthy donors. General study results and limits: Associated with cytomegalovirus, according to the listing, were some 180 TCR beta chains.

Sequencing used immunoSEQ multiplex PCR; TCRdb keeps in-frame clones, though not all of them. The sample lists some 330,000 clones, more than 80% occurring once. Sequencing used PBMCs. J is TRBJ2-7 and V is TRBV6-6; TRBD2 agrees at 7 bases. The clonotype originates from a woman under 30 in good health and CMV-seronegative. The CDR3 nucleotides read TGTGCCAGCAGGCATCTAGCGGCCTACGAGCAGTACTTC. Translated, it gives CASRHLAAYEQYF.